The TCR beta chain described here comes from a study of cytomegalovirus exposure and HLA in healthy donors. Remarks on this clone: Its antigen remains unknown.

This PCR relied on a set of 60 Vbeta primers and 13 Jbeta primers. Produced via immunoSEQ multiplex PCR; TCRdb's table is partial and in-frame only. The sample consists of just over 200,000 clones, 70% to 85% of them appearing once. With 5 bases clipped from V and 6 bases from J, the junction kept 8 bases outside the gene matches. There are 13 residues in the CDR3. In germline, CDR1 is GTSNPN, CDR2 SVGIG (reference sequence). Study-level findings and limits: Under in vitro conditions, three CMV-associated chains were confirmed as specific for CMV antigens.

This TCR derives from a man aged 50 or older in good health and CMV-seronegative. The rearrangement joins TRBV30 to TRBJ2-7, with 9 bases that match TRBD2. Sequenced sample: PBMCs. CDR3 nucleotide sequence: TGTGCCTGGGAGCGGGAGGCTGCCCCCGAGCAGTACTTC. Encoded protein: CAWEREAAPEQYF.